The rows below give T cell receptor beta chains drawn from one sample of a study of OX40 agonist ivuxolimab in advanced cancers. Produced via immunoSEQ multiplex PCR; TCRdb's table is partial and in-frame only. The sample has under 75,000 clones, 86% seen once. The source material was CD4+ or CD8+ T cells sorted from blood, sampled in a trial of the OX40 agonist ivuxolimab. The receptors shown here come from an adult with an advanced solid tumor such as melanoma, head and neck, liver or kidney cancer. The CDR3 runs from the conserved cysteine through the conserved F or W. D genes are given only for firm matches. Size is stated for part of the rows, as once, few or many counts, or as a class when the clone is expanded.

TRBJ2-7 | TRBV5-8 | . | . | TGTGCCAGCAGACTCCCCGGACGGAGTAACTACGAGCAGTACTTC | CASRLPGRSNYEQYF
TRBJ2-3 | TRBV27 | . | once | TGTGCCAGCAGTCCTTACCCCCCCACAGATACGCAGTATTTT | CASSPYPPTDTQYF
TRBJ1-5 | TRBV27 | TRBD1 | . | TGTGCCAGCAGTGTATACGGGACAGGGCTGGATCAGCCCCAGCATTTT | CASSVYGTGLDQPQHF
TRBJ2-7 | TRBV6-5 | . | . | TGTGCCAGCGGGGCGGGAACGGGGACCTACGAGCAGTACTTC | CASGAGTGTYEQYF
TRBJ1-1 | TRBV25-1 | . | . | TGTGCCAGCAGTGGAGGGGGGGGGTATTGCGTCTTT | CASSGGGGYCVF
TRBJ1-2 | TRBV20-1 | . | . | TGCAGTGCTAGAGGCTATGGCTACACCTTC | CSARGYGYTF
TRBJ1-1 | TRBV6-5 | . | . | TGTGCCAGCAGTGAATCGGTTGGGGACGAAGCTTTCTTT | CASSESVGDEAFF
TRBJ2-5 | TRBV7-2 | . | . | TGTGCCAGCAGCTTCCGCTACCAAGAGACCCAGTACTTC | CASSFRYQETQYF
TRBJ1-2 | TRBV18 | . | once | TGTGCCAGCTCCCCGGGGGAGGACTATGGCTACACCTTC | CASSPGEDYGYTF
TRBJ1-6 | TRBV5-4 | . | . | TGTGCCAGCAGCTTAAATGTCGGGGGGAATTCACCCCTCCACTTT | CASSLNVGGNSPLHF
TRBJ2-5 | TRBV19 | TRBD2 | . | TGTGCCAGTAGTTTCACTAGCGGGGGTCAAGAGACCCAGTACTTC | CASSFTSGGQETQYF
TRBJ2-2 | TRBV19 | . | . | TGTGCCACCCAGCCCGGACACTCGAACACCGGGGAGCTGTTTTTT | CATQPGHSNTGELFF
TRBJ2-7 | TRBV5-6 | TRBD1 | . | TGTGCCAGCAGCCCGGGACAGGGGAGAGGCGAGCAGTACTTC | CASSPGQGRGEQYF
TRBJ2-4 | TRBV10-3 | TRBD1 | once | TGTGCCATCAGTTCCGGGACAGGGGACAAAAACATTCAGTACTTC | CAISSGTGDKNIQYF
TRBJ1-2 | TRBV5-6 | . | . | TGTGCCAGCAGCTTGGATCTGACAGCTGGCTACACCTTC | CASSLDLTAGYTF
TRBJ1-2 | TRBV5-1 | TRBD1 | . | TGCGCCAGCAGCTTGGAGACAGGGAACTATGGCTACACCTTC | CASSLETGNYGYTF
TRBJ2-7 | TRBV5-1 | . | . | TGCGCCAGCAGCAAGGAAGGGCCCGAGCAGTACTTC | CASSKEGPEQYF
TRBJ1-3 | TRBV5-1 | . | once | TGCGCCAGCCAAGACGTCTCCTCTGGAAACACCATATATTTT | CASQDVSSGNTIYF
TRBJ2-3 | TRBV7-2 | . | . | TGTGCCAGCAGCCAACGACGCGGTACAGATACGCAGTATTTT | CASSQRRGTDTQYF
TRBJ2-3 | TRBV10-1 | . | . | TGCGCCAGCAGAAACGAGCTTACAGATACGCAGTATTTT | CASRNELTDTQYF
TRBJ1-2 | TRBV4-1 | . | . | TGCGCCAGCAGCCAAGTAGAGAGGAAGCCTTGGGACTATGGCTACACCTTC | CASSQVERKPWDYGYTF
TRBJ2-2 | TRBV18 | TRBD2 | . | TGTGCCAGCTCACCGCCTAGGGGACTAGCGGGTGCGAACACCGGGGAGCTGTTTTTT | CASSPPRGLAGANTGELFF
TRBJ1-2 | TRBV11-2 | . | . | TGTGCCAGCAGCCCGGGGTTTACAATGAACTATGGCTACACCTTC | CASSPGFTMNYGYTF
TRBJ2-1 | TRBV15 | . | . | TGTGCCACCAGCCCTTTGACTAGTTCCCATGAGCAGTTCTTC | CATSPLTSSHEQFF
TRBJ2-5 | TRBV12-5 | . | . | TGTGCTAGTGCCTTGGGCCCTGGAGGAGGGACCCAGTACTTC | CASALGPGGGTQYF